These 29 T cell receptor beta chains were sequenced from one sample in a study of T cells in Graves' hyperthyroidism and ophthalmopathy. Template material for amplifying TCR beta CDR3 regions consisted of RNA transcripts. A set of HTBI primers served as the primers for a first-round RT-PCR of the TCR CDR3. MiXCR, applied by TCRdb to the multiplex PCR reads, yields one record per CDR3 protein. The sample contains under 400,000 distinct CDR3 sequences, 21% of which appear only once. The sequencing sample was made of blood. The receptor source for this set is a woman in her 50s with Graves' hyperthyroidism.

This clonotype was seen only a few times. The gene calls are TRBV9 and TRBJ2-3; 7 bases match TRBD2. The CDR3 extends over 16 amino acids. V trimming: 2 bases; J trimming: 0 bases; junction bases outside the gene matches: 6. The germline CDR1 and CDR2 sequences are SGDLS and YYNGEE. CDR3 protein: CASSVQGGSSTDTQYF. CDR3 nucleotides: TGTGCCAGCAGCGTTCAGGGAGGGAGTAGCACAGATACGCAGTATTTT.

This rearrangement joins TRBV30 to TRBJ2-1; tentative D call: TRBD2 (5 bases). Trimming left V 4 bases short and J 16 bases short, with 23 bases between. Germline CDR1 is GTSNPN and CDR2 is SVGIG (reference sequence). The CDR3 contains 13 residues. The CDR3 sequence is CAWKDRSRPGGFF. CDR3 sequence (DNA): TGTGCCTGGAAGGATCGGAGCCGGCCAGGAGGATTCTTC.

V usage is TRBV30 and J usage is TRBJ1-5, with D maybe TRBD1 (6 bases). The CDR3 extends over 15 amino acids. V dropped 0 bases and J dropped 0 bases, with 9 bases sitting between them. The germline gives CDR1 GTSNPN, CDR2 SVGIG (reference sequence). The chain's CDR3 is CAWSVGTNSNQPQHF. In DNA, the CDR3 is TGTGCCTGGAGTGTAGGGACAAATAGCAATCAGCCCCAGCATTTT. The full variable domain, its missing parts supplied by reference TRBV30 and TRBJ1-5, is SQTIHQWPATLVQPVGSPLSLECTVEGTSNPNLYWYRQAAGRGLQLLFYSVGIGQISSEVPQNLSASRPQDRQFILSSKKLLLSDSGFYLCAWSVGTNSNQPQHFGDGTRLSIL.

This chain uses TRBV29-1 with TRBJ2-1, with D hard to call. This CDR3 region has 10 residues. V lost 7 bases to trimming and J lost 5 bases, with 6 bases between them. Germline CDR1 SQVTM, CDR2 ANQGSEA. CDR3 amino acids: CSGRNNEQFF. As DNA, the CDR3 is TGCAGCGGGAGAAACAATGAGCAGTTCTTC.

This clonotype was observed many times. The V and J genes are TRBV7-8 and TRBJ2-1, with 7 nucleotides matching TRBD1. The CDR3 covers 15 residues. CDR1 and CDR2 (germline): SGHVS, FQNEAQ. Trimming at V came to 4 bases and at J to 6 bases, leaving 9 bases not matched to a gene. DNA of the CDR3: TGTGCCAGCAGCTCCCGGACAGGAGGCCCCAATGAGCAGTTCTTC. This gives the protein CASSSRTGGPNEQFF.

The chain uses TRBV30 and TRBJ2-3; D call uncertain. This CDR3 is 14 amino acids long. The germline V gene encodes CDR1 GTSNPN and CDR2 SVGIG (reference sequence). V lost 0 bases to trimming and J lost 0 bases, with 7 bases between them. CDR3 amino acids: CAWSVFGSTDTQYF. CDR3 in DNA: TGTGCCTGGAGTGTATTCGGAAGCACAGATACGCAGTATTTT.

This clonotype was observed many times. The rearrangement uses TRBV2 and TRBJ2-5, with D tentatively TRBD2 (5 bases). Germline lookup yields CDR1 SNHLY and CDR2 FYNNEI. This CDR3 is 15 amino acids long. V was cut by 5 bases and J by 4 bases, with 17 bases left in between. This CDR3 is CASSRSGMVSETQYF. For the CDR3, the DNA is TGTGCCAGCAGTCGGAGCGGAATGGTGTCAGAGACCCAGTACTTC.

The table lists this clonotype with many counts. The chain employs TRBV7-9 and TRBJ2-3, with 12 positions matching TRBD2. V lost 6 bases and J lost 5; bases outside the gene matches: 9. The CDR3 is 16 residues long. CDR1 and CDR2 (germline): SEHNR, FQNEAQ (reference sequence). The CDR3 nucleotides are TGTGCCAGCAGTCCAACATGGGGACTAGCGGGAGATACGCAGTATTTT. Protein product: CASSPTWGLAGDTQYF.

This clonotype was seen a handful of times. This chain joins TRBV20-1 and TRBJ2-7; 7 bases are shared with TRBD1. This CDR3 has 13 amino acids. CDR1 DFQATT and CDR2 SNEGSKA come from the germline V gene (reference sequence). With 7 bases clipped from V and 5 bases from J, the junction kept 11 bases outside the gene matches. CDR3 bases: TGCAGTGTGTATGAGACAGGGCCCCACGAGCAGTACTTC. This translates into CSVYETGPHEQYF.

This clonotype was recorded many times. The chain combines TRBV12-3 or TRBV12-4 with TRBJ2-7; 8 bases match TRBD1. The CDR3 loop spans 15 amino acids. Trimming cost V 8 bases and J 0 bases; bases outside gene matches: 9. The CDR3 sequence is CASRRGHRLSYEQYF. For the CDR3, the DNA is TGTGCCAGCCGCAGGGGGCACAGGCTCTCCTACGAGCAGTACTTC.

This clonotype has ten or more counts. The chain employs TRBV18 and TRBJ2-7; D perhaps matches TRBD1 (6 bases). V was trimmed by 4 bases and J by 1 base, leaving 11 bases between them. Looked up from germline, CDR1 is KGHSH and CDR2 is LQKENI. The CDR3 spans 14 residues. Here the CDR3 reads CASSLQGESYEQYF. CDR3 DNA sequence: TGTGCCAGCTCACTACAGGGTGAATCCTACGAGCAGTACTTC.

This clonotype came up many times. J is TRBJ2-7 and V is TRBV7-2; 10 bases fit TRBD1. The CDR3 covers 15 residues. V was clipped by 1 base and J by 6 bases; unmatched bases: 6. Per germline, CDR1 SGHTA and CDR2 FQGNSA. The CDR3 DNA follows: TGTGCCAGCAGCTTAGTTGGGACAGGGGTGTTCGAGCAGTACTTC. The encoded protein is CASSLVGTGVFEQYF.

This clonotype was observed at least ten times. The chain couples TRBV13 to TRBJ1-1, with 7 bases aligning to TRBD1. Germline CDR1 is PRHDT and CDR2 is FYEKMQ (reference sequence). CDR3 size: 17 residues. V shed 7 bases and J 2 bases; nucleotides not matched to a gene: 16. In DNA form, the CDR3 reads TGTGCCAGCACCCCACGATCAGGGGGAAGGCGAAACACTGAAGCTTTCTTT. The encoded protein is CASTPRSGGRRNTEAFF.

There are a few counts of this clonotype. The J gene is TRBJ1-1, the V gene TRBV2; D is unresolved. V dropped 2 bases and J dropped 6 bases, with 4 bases sitting between them. Germline CDR1 and CDR2: SNHLY and FYNNEI. This CDR3 has 11 residues. The CDR3 DNA is TGTGCCAGCAGTGAATCCCCTGAAGCTTTCTTT. It yields the protein CASSESPEAFF. The full variable domain, rest sourced from reference TRBV2 and TRBJ1-1, is EPEVTQTPSHQVTQMGQEVILRCVPISNHLYFYWYRQILGQKVEFLVSFYNNEISEKSEIFDDQFSVERPDGSNFTLKIRSTKLEDSAMYFCASSESPEAFFGQGTRLTVV.

There are many counts of this clonotype. CDR3 sequence (DNA): TGCAGTGCTAGAGATCTCATAGCGGAGAGCTCCTACGAGCAGTACTTC. Protein sequence: CSARDLIAESSYEQYF. V gene TRBV20-1 combines with J gene TRBJ2-7, with a possible D match to TRBD2 (6 bases). CDR3 length equals 16 residues. Germline lookup yields CDR1 DFQATT and CDR2 SNEGSKA (reference sequence). V was clipped by 0 bases and J by 0 bases, with 15 bases between them.

This clonotype was seen a few times. The chain recombines TRBV20-1 with TRBJ2-5; D gene ambiguous. V lost 0 bases, J lost 5 bases, and 13 bases lay in between. The CDR3 covers 14 residues. CDR1 is DFQATT, CDR2 SNEGSKA, per germline (reference sequence). The CDR3 nucleotides are TGCAGTGCTAGAGATAGAAAGGGTGACGAGACCCAGTACTTC. Encoded protein: CSARDRKGDETQYF.

CDR3 DNA: TGTGCCAGCAGCTTAGACCATAGGGTGCTGAATGAGCAGTTCTTC. Its translation is CASSLDHRVLNEQFF. The J gene is TRBJ2-1, the V gene TRBV7-9; no definite D call. Between the trimmed V and J ends, which lost 1 base and 7 bases, there was a span of 14 bases. Looked up from germline, CDR1 is SEHNR and CDR2 is FQNEAQ (reference sequence). This CDR3 spans 15 amino acids.

This clonotype has a count of ten or more. The J gene is TRBJ2-3, the V gene TRBV12-3 or TRBV12-4; 9 bases agree with TRBD1. The CDR3 has 15 amino acids. Germline trimming cut 3 bases from V and 3 bases from J; bases unmatched to any gene: 4. CDR3 region: CASSFGQGRTDTQYF. The DNA of the CDR3 is TGTGCCAGCAGTTTTGGACAGGGGCGAACAGATACGCAGTATTTT.

The chain joins TRBV20-1 to TRBJ2-1; D possibly uses TRBD1 or TRBD2 (6 bases each). CDR3 length: 14 amino acids. The germline CDR1 and CDR2 sequences are DFQATT and SNEGSKA (reference sequence). The V and J ends lost 6 bases and 3 bases respectively, with 15 bases between them. The CDR3, as DNA: TGCAGTGCGGGTGAGGGGGGTCACTACAATGAGCAGTTCTTC. Translation gives CSAGEGGHYNEQFF.

This clonotype showed up many times. The J gene is TRBJ1-1, the V gene TRBV3-1, with TRBD1 matching over 9 bases. J was trimmed by 3 bases and V by 8 bases; bases with no gene match: 4. The V gene's germline CDR1 is LGHDT and CDR2 YNNKEL (reference sequence). The CDR3 consists of 13 residues. The CDR3 region is CASGQGIDTEAFF. DNA for the CDR3: TGTGCCAGCGGACAGGGGATTGACACTGAAGCTTTCTTT.

This clonotype showed up just a few times. The rearrangement uses TRBV10-3 and TRBJ2-2; D gene ambiguous. Deletions cut 0 bases from V and 2 bases from J, with 7 bases between. The CDR3 has 15 amino acids. Germline CDR1 is ENHRY and CDR2 is SYGVKD. The CDR3 nucleotides are TGTGCCATCAGTGAGTCGATGAGTAACACCGGGGAGCTGTTTTTT. Its translation is CAISESMSNTGELFF.

This clonotype was seen many times. The gene calls are TRBV6-1 and TRBJ2-7, with D tentatively TRBD1 or TRBD2 (5 bases each). V shed 5 bases and J shed 0 bases, with 14 bases lying between them. Germline-derived CDR1 and CDR2 are MNHNS and SASEGT. This CDR3 is built from 15 residues. CDR3: CASSTYEGNSYEQYF. The CDR3 DNA reads as TGTGCCAGCAGTACCTACGAGGGGAACTCCTACGAGCAGTACTTC.

This clonotype has at least ten counts. The chain couples TRBV28 to TRBJ2-2; TRBD2 matches at 8 bases. CDR1 is MDHEN and CDR2 is SYDVKM in the germline V gene. The CDR3 totals 18 residues. Trimming at V came to 7 bases and at J to 1 base, leaving 14 bases not matched to a gene. This CDR3 is CASNSLRAGDLNTGELFF. Written as DNA, the CDR3 is TGTGCCAGCAACAGTTTAAGAGCGGGAGATTTGAACACCGGGGAGCTGTTTTTT.

This clonotype was seen just once. The gene calls are TRBV7-9 and TRBJ2-4, with D possibly called TRBD1 or TRBD2 (5 bases each). Trimming shortened V by 0 bases and J by 5 bases, and 17 bases separated the two germline ends. Germline loops: CDR1 SEHNR, CDR2 FQNEAQ (reference sequence). The CDR3 has 17 amino acids. The CDR3 bases are TGTGCCAGCAGCTTAGCGCCTCGTAACTCGGGGCAAAACATTCAGTACTTC. Amino acids: CASSLAPRNSGQNIQYF.

The sample holds a few counts of this clonotype. This chain links TRBV30 with TRBJ2-1; 7 nucleotides align to TRBD2. V dropped 4 bases and J dropped 13; count of bases not matched to a gene: 13. The CDR3 consists of 13 residues. The V gene's germline CDR1 is GTSNPN and CDR2 SVGIG (reference sequence). CDR3 in DNA: TGTGCCTGGAAGTTAACGGGAGGTCGGGCACAGTTCTTC. Translating it yields CAWKLTGGRAQFF.

This clonotype has only a few counts. In nucleotides, the CDR3 is TGTGCCTGGAGTGTTTACAGGGACGGGAATTCACCCCTCCACTTT. Translation gives CAWSVYRDGNSPLHF. The chain carries TRBV30 and TRBJ1-6; a weak D match, TRBD1 (6 bases). The ends were cut back, 0 bases at V and 7 bases at J, with 13 bases in the middle. This CDR3 region has 15 residues. Germline V gene sequence: CDR1 GTSNPN, CDR2 SVGIG (reference sequence).

This clonotype was observed at least ten times. The V and J genes are TRBV12-3 or TRBV12-4 and TRBJ2-1; 7 nucleotides align to TRBD1. This CDR3 comprises 15 residues. V was pared by 3 bases and J by 6 bases, with 8 bases of the junction left unmatched. CDR3 sequence (DNA): TGTGCCAGCAGTTTTGGCGACAGGGACCTCAATGAGCAGTTCTTC. Its protein is CASSFGDRDLNEQFF.

This clonotype showed up many times. The chain links TRBV12-3 or TRBV12-4 to TRBJ1-1; D unresolved. CDR3 length: 14 residues. V was shortened by 1 base and J by 4 bases, with 10 bases between the two germline ends. The CDR3 nucleotides are TGTGCCAGCAGTTTAGAGGGCGCGCTCACTGAAGCTTTCTTT. Amino acids: CASSLEGALTEAFF.

This clonotype was counted at least ten times. V is TRBV3-1 and J is TRBJ2-1, with 12 bases fitting TRBD2. The CDR3 is 17 residues long. Germline V lookup: CDR1 LGHDT, CDR2 YNNKEL (reference sequence). The J segment lost 6 bases and the V segment lost 3 bases, leaving 9 bases of the junction unmatched. CDR3 region: CASSHSASGRAGNEQFF. The CDR3, as DNA: TGTGCCAGCAGCCATTCCGCTAGCGGGAGGGCTGGCAATGAGCAGTTCTTC.